This TCR beta chain came from a study of CD8 T cells in Susac syndrome. When the RNA was reverse transcribed, random hexamers were used with an input of about 0.45 to 1 ug. immunoSEQ multiplex PCR amplified TCR beta CDR3 across 54 Vbeta, 13 Jbeta. TCRdb reanalysed the immunoSEQ multiplex PCR reads using MiXCR and keeps one entry per CDR3 protein. The table shows around 150,000 distinct CDR3 sequences, with just under 95% occurring only once. Trimming took off 5 bases at V and 1 base at J, with 14 bases between the two ends. Germline V lookup: CDR1 DFQATT, CDR2 SNEGSKA (reference sequence). The CDR3 contains 14 residues. Sequencing of TCR beta was performed on blood CD8+ and CD4+ T cells.

What was sequenced was CD8+ T cells from PBMCs. This receptor was identified in a human donor with Susac syndrome. The chain combines TRBV20-1 with TRBJ2-5; D may be TRBD2 (6 bases). The CDR3 nucleotides are TGCAGTGCTCCCGATCCGGAGGGCCAAGAGACCCAGTACTTC. Encoded protein: CSAPDPEGQETQYF.